The present T cell receptor (beta chain) was sequenced within a study of blood T cell repertoires in COVID-19. Turning to the study itself: COVID-19 samples from acute and convalescent phases originated in the United States, Italy and Spain. T cells, B-cell-depleted T cells, or PBMCs supplied cDNA or gDNA.

The CDR3 consists of 16 residues. CDR1 and CDR2 (germline): SGHTA, FQGTGA. V lost 1 base and J lost 5; bases outside the gene matches: 5. Original processing notes: Reference gene primers were amplified, and this amplification served to estimate nucleated cell counts. Using immunoSEQ multiplex PCR, the repertoire was profiled, and TCRdb retains in-frame clones only, with some absent. V and J calls and clone size are given by that table; D and trimming were obtained from the DNA. The table lists approximately 220,000 clones, about four fifths of them singletons. This receptor was obtained from a woman aged 25 to 39 who had recovered from COVID-19. The sample consisted of peripheral blood. The chain recombines TRBV7-3 with TRBJ2-1, with 10 bases fitting TRBD1. The CDR3: CASSLRQGAAHNEQFF. The CDR3 DNA reads as TGTGCCAGCAGCTTAAGACAGGGGGCGGCCCACAATGAGCAGTTCTTC. Full variable domain (rest looked up from reference TRBV7-3 and TRBJ2-1): GAGVSQTPSNKVTEKGKYVELRCDPISGHTALYWYRQSLGQGPEFLIYFQGTGAADDSGLPNDRFFAVRPEGSVSTLKIQRTERGDSAVYLCASSLRQGAAHNEQFFGPGTRLTVL.